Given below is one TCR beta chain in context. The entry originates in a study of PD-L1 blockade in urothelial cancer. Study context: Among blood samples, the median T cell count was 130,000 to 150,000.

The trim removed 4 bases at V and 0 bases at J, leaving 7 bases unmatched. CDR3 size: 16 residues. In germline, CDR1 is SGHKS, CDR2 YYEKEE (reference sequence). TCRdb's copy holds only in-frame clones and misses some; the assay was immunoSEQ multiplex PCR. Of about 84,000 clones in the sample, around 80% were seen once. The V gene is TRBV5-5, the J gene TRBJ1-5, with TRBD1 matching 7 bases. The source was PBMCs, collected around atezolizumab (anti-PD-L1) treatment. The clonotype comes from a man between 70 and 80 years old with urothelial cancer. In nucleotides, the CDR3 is TGTGCCAGCAGCGCAAGGGGGCCGACTAGCAATCAGCCCCAGCATTTT. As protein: CASSARGPTSNQPQHF.